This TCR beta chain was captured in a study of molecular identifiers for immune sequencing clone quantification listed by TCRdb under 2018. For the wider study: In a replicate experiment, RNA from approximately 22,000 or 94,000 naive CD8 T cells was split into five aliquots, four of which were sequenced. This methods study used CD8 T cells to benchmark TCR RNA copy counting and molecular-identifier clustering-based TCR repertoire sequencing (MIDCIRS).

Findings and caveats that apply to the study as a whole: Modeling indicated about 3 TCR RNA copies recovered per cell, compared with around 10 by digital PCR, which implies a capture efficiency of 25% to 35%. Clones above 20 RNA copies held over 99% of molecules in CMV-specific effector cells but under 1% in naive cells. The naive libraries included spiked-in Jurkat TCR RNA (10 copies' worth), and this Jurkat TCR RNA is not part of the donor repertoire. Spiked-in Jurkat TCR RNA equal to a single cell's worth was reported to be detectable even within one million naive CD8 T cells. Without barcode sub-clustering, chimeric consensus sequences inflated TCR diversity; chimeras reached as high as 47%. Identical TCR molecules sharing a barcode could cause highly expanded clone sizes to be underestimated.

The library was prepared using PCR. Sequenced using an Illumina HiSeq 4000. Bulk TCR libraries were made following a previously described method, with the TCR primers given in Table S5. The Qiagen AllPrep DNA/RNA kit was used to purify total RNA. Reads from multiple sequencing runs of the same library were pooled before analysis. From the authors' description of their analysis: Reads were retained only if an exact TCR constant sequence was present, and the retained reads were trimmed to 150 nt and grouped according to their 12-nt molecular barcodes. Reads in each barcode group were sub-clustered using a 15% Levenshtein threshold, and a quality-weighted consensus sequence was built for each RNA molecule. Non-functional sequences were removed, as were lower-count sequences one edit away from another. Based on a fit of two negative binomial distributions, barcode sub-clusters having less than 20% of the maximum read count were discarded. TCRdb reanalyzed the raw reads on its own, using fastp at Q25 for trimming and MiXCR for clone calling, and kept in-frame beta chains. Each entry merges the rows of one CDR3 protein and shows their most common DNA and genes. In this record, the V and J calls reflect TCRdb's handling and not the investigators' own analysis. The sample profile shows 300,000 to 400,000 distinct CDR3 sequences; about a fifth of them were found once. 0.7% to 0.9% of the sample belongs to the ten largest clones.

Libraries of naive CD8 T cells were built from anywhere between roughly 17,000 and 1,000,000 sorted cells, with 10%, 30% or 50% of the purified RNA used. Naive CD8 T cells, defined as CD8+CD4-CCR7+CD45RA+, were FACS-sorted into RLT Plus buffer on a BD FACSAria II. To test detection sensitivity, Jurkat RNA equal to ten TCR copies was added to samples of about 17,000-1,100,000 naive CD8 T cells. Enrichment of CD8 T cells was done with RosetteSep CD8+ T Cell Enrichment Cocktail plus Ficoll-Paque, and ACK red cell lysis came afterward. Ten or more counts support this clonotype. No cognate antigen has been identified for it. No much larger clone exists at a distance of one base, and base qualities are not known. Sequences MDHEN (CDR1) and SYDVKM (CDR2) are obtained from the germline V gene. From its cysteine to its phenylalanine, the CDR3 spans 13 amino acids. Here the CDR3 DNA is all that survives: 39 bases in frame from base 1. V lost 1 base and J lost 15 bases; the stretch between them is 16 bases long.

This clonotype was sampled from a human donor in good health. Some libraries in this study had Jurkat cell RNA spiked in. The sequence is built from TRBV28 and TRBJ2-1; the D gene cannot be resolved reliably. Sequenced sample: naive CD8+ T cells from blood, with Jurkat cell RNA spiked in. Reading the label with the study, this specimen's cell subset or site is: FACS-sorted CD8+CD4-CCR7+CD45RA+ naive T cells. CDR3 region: CASSLSSGSDPFF. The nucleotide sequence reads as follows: TGTGCCAGCAGTTTATCATCCGGGTCTGATCCGTTCTTC. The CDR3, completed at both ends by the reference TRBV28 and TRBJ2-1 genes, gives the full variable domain DVKVTQSSRYLVKRTGEKVFLECVQDMDHENMFWYRQDPGLGLRLIYFSYDVKMKEKGDIPEGYSVSREKKERFSLILESASTNQTSMYLCASSLSSGSDPFFGPGTRLTVL.